The table lists the clone carrying this T cell receptor beta chain with a few counts. Its antigen is not known. The data were taken from a study of OX40 agonist ivuxolimab in advanced cancers. Study summary: Patients in dose escalation had liver, melanoma, kidney or head and neck cancers. The group had a mean age of roughly 65 years, ranged from roughly 23 to 85, and was just under 85% male. Study results and caveats: It was also the case that some nonresponders had low normalized T-cell clonal expansion.

The germline gives CDR1 MDHEN, CDR2 SYDVKM. V was cut by 6 bases and J by 5 bases, with 8 bases left in between. This CDR3 has 12 amino acids. The protocol was immunoSEQ multiplex PCR, while the TCRdb copy is restricted to in-frame clones and leaves out a portion. The sample lists more than 60,000 clones; 75% to 90% were seen once. The chain carries TRBV28 and TRBJ2-1; D is unresolved. Sequenced here: CD4+ or CD8+ T cells sorted from blood, sampled in a trial of the OX40 agonist ivuxolimab. The receptor was isolated from an adult with an advanced solid tumor such as melanoma, head and neck, liver or kidney cancer. CDR3 in DNA: TGTGCCAGCAGCTCCATTGACAATGAGCAGTTCTTC. Translating it yields CASSSIDNEQFF.